These T cell receptor beta chains were read from a single sample in a study of CD8 T cells in ankylosing spondylitis. TCRdb called the 5' RACE reads again in MiXCR, with one record for every CDR3 protein. The sample contains almost 250,000 distinct CDR3 sequences, around 32% of which appear only once. Sequenced: blood, either unsorted or a sorted T cell fraction (not recorded which). The receptors were gathered from a male donor with ankylosing spondylitis or in good health (not recorded which). Each CDR3 is given with its conserved first and last residue. The D gene is left open where the match is weak. A clone size is listed for some rows: how often the clone was seen (once, few, many), or a class if it is expanded.

D gene,J gene,CDR3 length,clone size,V gene,CDR3 DNA,CDR3 protein
TRBD1,TRBJ2-7,16,few,TRBV7-9,TGTGCCAGCAGCACTCACGGGACAGGGGGTATTTACGAGCAGTACTTC,CASSTHGTGGIYEQYF
.,TRBJ2-3,13,.,TRBV20-1,TGCAGTGCTAGAGATTCGGTGGCGGATACGCAGTATTTT,CSARDSVADTQYF
.,TRBJ2-1,16,.,TRBV6-4,TGTGCCAGCCCAGACGAAAGACCCTCTGTTGGAAATGAGCAGTTCTTC,CASPDERPSVGNEQFF
.,TRBJ2-7,13,.,TRBV10-2,TGCGCCAGCAGTGGAAGACCCCGGGACGAGCAGTACTTC,CASSGRPRDEQYF
.,TRBJ1-5,14,.,TRBV12-3/TRBV12-4,TGTGCCAGCAGTCCTACCACAGGGCCAGGGCCCCAGCATTTT,CASSPTTGPGPQHF
.,TRBJ2-2,14,.,TRBV28,TGTGCCACCGGTGAGGGGCGCAGGTCCGGGGAGCTGTTTTTT,CATGEGRRSGELFF
.,TRBJ2-1,15,few,TRBV5-1,TGCGCCAGCAGCTTGGATAGGGACGGAACTAATGAGCAGTTCTTC,CASSLDRDGTNEQFF
.,TRBJ2-2,12,.,TRBV5-6,TGTGCCAGCAGCTCCCGTCCCGGGGAGCTGTTTTTT,CASSSRPGELFF
.,TRBJ2-7,14,.,TRBV12-3/TRBV12-4,TGTGCCAGCAGTTTTGGGGACACTCGATACGAGCAGTACTTC,CASSFGDTRYEQYF
.,TRBJ2-3,13,few,TRBV5-1,TGCGCCAGCAGCTCCTTGGAGGGGGGGCCCTCGTATTTT,CASSSLEGGPSYF
.,TRBJ2-1,16,few,TRBV9,TGTGCCAGCAGCACCGGGACTTCCGTCTCCTACAATGAGCAGTTCTTC,CASSTGTSVSYNEQFF
TRBD1,TRBJ1-3,14,.,TRBV10-1,TGCGCCCGGCCGGGACAGGGTGCTGGAAACACCATATATTTT,CARPGQGAGNTIYF
TRBD1,TRBJ2-7,15,.,TRBV4-1,TGCGCCAGCAGCCAAGAGGACAGGGACCCCTACGAGCAGTACTTC,CASSQEDRDPYEQYF
TRBD2,TRBJ2-5,13,few,TRBV29-1,TGCAGCGTTGTGGTACTACTAGCGGGGACCCAGTACTTC,CSVVVLLAGTQYF
.,TRBJ2-7,15,few,TRBV12-3/TRBV12-4,TGTGCCAGCAGTCCCGGACTGGGAAGGGTCGACGAGCAGTACTTC,CASSPGLGRVDEQYF
.,TRBJ2-7,11,once,TRBV12-3/TRBV12-4,TGTGCCAGCAGTTCCGGCGGCGAGCAGTACTTC,CASSSGGEQYF
.,TRBJ2-2,13,.,TRBV12-3/TRBV12-4,TGTGCCAGCACCCCTAGCAGGGCCGGGGAGCTGTTTTTT,CASTPSRAGELFF
.,TRBJ2-3,13,few,TRBV7-2,TGTGCCAGCAGCCCCCGTGCGGACTTAGGGCAGTATTTT,CASSPRADLGQYF
.,TRBJ2-1,13,many,TRBV11-1,TGTGCCAGCAGCTTAGGTCCGGCCAATGAGCAGTTCTTC,CASSLGPANEQFF
.,TRBJ2-5,13,.,TRBV12-3/TRBV12-4,TGTGCCAGCAGTTCAACCGGAGCGGAGACCCAGTACTTC,CASSSTGAETQYF
.,TRBJ2-3,16,few,TRBV10-1,TGCGCCAGCAGTGGCCGGGACACCCGACACCCAGATACGCAGTATTTT,CASSGRDTRHPDTQYF
TRBD2,TRBJ2-5,16,.,TRBV12-3/TRBV12-4,TGTGCCAGCAGTTTAGCTAGCGGGGGGGCCGAAGAGACCCAGTACTTC,CASSLASGGAEETQYF
.,TRBJ2-5,13,few,TRBV10-3,TGTGCCATCCGCGGGAACCTAAAAGAGACCCAGTACTTC,CAIRGNLKETQYF
.,TRBJ2-5,14,.,TRBV6-5,TGTGCCAGCAGTTTCAGGGATAGCAAAGAGACCCAGTACTTC,CASSFRDSKETQYF
.,TRBJ1-2,14,.,TRBV29-1,TGCAGCGTTGTTACGGCTCAGAAAAACTATGGCTACACCTTC,CSVVTAQKNYGYTF
TRBD2,TRBJ2-1,19,.,TRBV11-1,TGTGCCAGCAGCGCCAAGGGACTAGCGGGGGGGCTGTCCTACAATGAGCAGTTCTTC,CASSAKGLAGGLSYNEQFF
TRBD2,TRBJ2-7,14,.,TRBV11-2,TGTGCCAGCAGCAAGGGACTAGTTCTCTACGAGCAGTACTTC,CASSKGLVLYEQYF
TRBD2,TRBJ2-3,16,few,TRBV30,TGTGCCTGGAGTGTACGGATAGCGGGGGGCCCCCGGACGCAGTATTTT,CAWSVRIAGGPRTQYF
.,TRBJ2-5,12,few,TRBV20-1,TGCAGTGCCTTACTTGGGGGGGAGACCCAGTACTTC,CSALLGGETQYF
.,TRBJ1-3,13,.,TRBV6-1,TGTGCCAGCATCAGCAGGGGCGGAAACACCATATATTTT,CASISRGGNTIYF
TRBD1,TRBJ2-7,16,.,TRBV12-3/TRBV12-4,TGTGCCAGCAGCCCCATGGACAGGGGCCGCACCTACGAGCAGTACTTC,CASSPMDRGRTYEQYF
.,TRBJ1-5,14,.,TRBV20-1,TGCAGTGCTAAAGACAGATATAGCAATCAGCCCCAGCATTTT,CSAKDRYSNQPQHF
.,TRBJ2-1,14,.,TRBV7-2,TGTGCCAGCAGCTTAGTTGGGGGGTGGAATGAGCAGTTCTTC,CASSLVGGWNEQFF
TRBD1,TRBJ1-4,13,.,TRBV12-3/TRBV12-4,TGTGCCAGCAGTTTGACAGGGGTTGAAAAACTGTTTTTT,CASSLTGVEKLFF
.,TRBJ1-5,13,.,TRBV20-1,TGCAGTGCTTGGGGGGGGTCAGGACAGCCCCAGCATTTT,CSAWGGSGQPQHF
.,TRBJ1-1,12,.,TRBV20-1,TGCAGTGCTAGAGTAGGGGACCCGGGAGCTTTCTTT,CSARVGDPGAFF
.,TRBJ2-5,13,many,TRBV11-2,TGTGCCAGCAGCTCCGGGGGACAAGAGACCCAGTACTTC,CASSSGGQETQYF
TRBD1,TRBJ1-5,16,few,TRBV5-1,TGCGCCAGCAGCTTAGGACAGGGCGAATTAAATCAGCCCCAGCATTTT,CASSLGQGELNQPQHF
.,TRBJ1-1,13,.,TRBV6-1,TGTGCCAGCAGTGAACGGGAGAACACTGAAGCTTTCTTT,CASSERENTEAFF
.,TRBJ2-7,13,.,TRBV28,TGTGCCAGCAGTTTCGGAACAGGGTTCGAGCAGTACTTC,CASSFGTGFEQYF
TRBD2,TRBJ2-7,14,.,TRBV28,TGTGCCAGCGAGCAAGCGGGGGGCCGCTACGAGCAGTACTTC,CASEQAGGRYEQYF
TRBD1,TRBJ1-5,17,few,TRBV27,TGTGCCAGCAGTTTTACAGGGGGCTGGGGTAGCAATCAGCCCCAGCATTTT,CASSFTGGWGSNQPQHF
.,TRBJ1-3,13,.,TRBV20-1,TGCAGTGCTACACGGGGGACGGGGAACACCATATATTTT,CSATRGTGNTIYF
TRBD1,TRBJ1-1,13,few,TRBV29-1,TGCAGCGTTGCGATTACAGGGGTCACTGAAGCTTTCTTT,CSVAITGVTEAFF
.,TRBJ2-7,11,.,TRBV27,TGTGCCAGCAGTTTTCGGTACGAGCAGTACTTC,CASSFRYEQYF
.,TRBJ1-1,15,few,TRBV20-1,TGCAGTGCTAACGGGGGGGAGAGCATGAACACTGAAGCTTTCTTT,CSANGGESMNTEAFF
.,TRBJ2-3,19,few,TRBV21-1,TGTGCCAGCAGCAAAGATGGGACCCCAGGAACTTCTAGCACAGATACGCAGTATTTT,CASSKDGTPGTSSTDTQYF
.,TRBJ2-3,15,.,TRBV20-1,TGCAGTGCTAGAGCCCTAGGGTCTAGCACAGATACGCAGTATTTT,CSARALGSSTDTQYF
TRBD1,TRBJ1-1,15,few,TRBV6-5,TGTGCCAGCAGTTCCTCTTCGACAGGGAGGGCTGAAGCTTTCTTT,CASSSSSTGRAEAFF
.,TRBJ2-5,15,few,TRBV1,TGCACCAGCAGCCACGGGGGCGATACGGAAGAGACCCAGTACTTC,CTSSHGGDTEETQYF
TRBD1,TRBJ2-3,15,many,TRBV20-1,TGCAGTGCTATGAAACGGGACAGCAGCACAGATACGCAGTATTTT,CSAMKRDSSTDTQYF
.,TRBJ2-2,13,few,TRBV29-1,TGCAGCGTTACAGAGCCCGTCACCGGGGAGCTGTTTTTT,CSVTEPVTGELFF
.,TRBJ2-5,14,.,TRBV20-1,TGCAGTGCTAGAGCAAGACAGTTCCAAGAGACCCAGTACTTC,CSARARQFQETQYF
TRBD1,TRBJ2-5,14,few,TRBV6-5,TGTGCCAGCAGTTCCACAGGGGGTTTAGTGACCCAGTACTTC,CASSSTGGLVTQYF
TRBD2,TRBJ2-5,18,.,TRBV4-1,TGCGCCAGCAGCCTCGGACTAGCGGGGGCCCAAGTTGACGAGACCCAGTACTTC,CASSLGLAGAQVDETQYF
.,TRBJ2-3,11,few,TRBV20-1,TGCAGTGCTAGAGAGTTGTATACGCAGTATTTT,CSARELYTQYF
.,TRBJ1-2,14,.,TRBV2,TGTGCCAGCAGTGATAATTGGCAGAACTATGGCTACACCTTC,CASSDNWQNYGYTF
TRBD1,TRBJ2-2,17,.,TRBV20-1,TGCAGTGCTAGTTGGTTTGAGGGGGCGAGGGACACCGGGGAGCTGTTTTTT,CSASWFEGARDTGELFF